This T cell receptor beta chain was recorded in a study of control samples from healthy donors and cancer patients (dated by TCRdb to 2018 to 2020). Receptors were amplified or captured by the immunoSEQ multiplex PCR assay. TCRdb holds this immuneACCESS table with in-frame rearrangements only. Some clones are missing; in checked studies, unresolved V genes explain under half, and the rest has no known cause. In all, the sample holds roughly 150,000 clones, and over 90% of those were seen once. Approximately 2.5% of the sample is held by the ten biggest clonotypes. On this clone: Its target antigen remains unknown. Nothing much larger sits one base from this clone, and base qualities are not available.

The germline V gene encodes CDR1 MGHRA and CDR2 YSYEKL. V is pared back by 1 base and J by 5 bases, with 8 bases lying between the germline termini. The CDR3 goes from the cysteine to the phenylalanine over 13 residues. Solely the CDR3 DNA is kept, with 39 bases framed from the first base. Recombination connected TRBV4-1 to TRBJ2-5, with the D segment identity uncertain. The sequence derives from a man aged 50-59 years in good health. Sequencing was performed on blood. The CDR3 loop reads CASSQAQWETQYF. The DNA reads as follows: TGCGCCAGCAGCCAAGCCCAGTGGGAGACCCAGTACTTC.